This T cell receptor beta chain was profiled in a study of shared clonotypes between healthy human individuals. With respect to this clone: Its antigen is unidentified.

General study results and limits: Generation probability values for non-shared clonotypes were lower than those for clonotypes shared by all four donors. Specimens sampled were limited to blood, with tissue repertoires likely differing.

The authors divided CD4+ cells into CD45RA+ naive and CD45RA-negative memory subsets. The protocol was immunoSEQ multiplex PCR, while the TCRdb copy is restricted to in-frame clones and leaves out a portion. The table shows more than 900,000 clones, with 75% to 85% occurring only once. This receptor was obtained from a man between 18 and 35 years old in good health. Some clones in this sample may be carry-over from other donors' samples. The sample taken for sequencing was memory CD4+ T cells from PBMCs. Documented subset: CD45RA-negative fraction.

The CDR3 DNA reads as TGTGCCAGCAGTCGCCTCAGCAGGGGATCAGAGACCCAGTACTTC. Translation: CASSRLSRGSETQYF. V gene TRBV28 combines with J gene TRBJ2-5, with a weak D call TRBD1 (6 bases). CDR1 and CDR2 (germline): MDHEN, SYDVKM. V was clipped by 5 bases and J by 4 bases, with 17 bases between them. This CDR3 has 15 residues.